Below are 4 T cell receptor beta chains sequenced from a single sample in a study of control samples from healthy donors and cancer patients. Sequencing used immunoSEQ multiplex PCR; TCRdb keeps in-frame clones, though not all of them. Among around 89,000 clones listed, around 82% were seen once. The sequenced material came from blood. The receptors here all came from an older woman in good health.

In this sample, this clone turned up once. This chain links TRBV29-1 with TRBJ1-2; TRBD1 matches at 7 bases. Germline assignment: CDR1 SQVTM and CDR2 ANQGSEA. V dropped 1 base and J dropped 4; count of bases not matched to a gene: 6. The CDR3 sequence is 14 residues long. For the CDR3, the DNA is TGCAGCGTTGAAGGGACAGGACATAGCTATGGCTACACCTTC. Its translation is CSVEGTGHSYGYTF.

V usage is TRBV5-1 and J usage is TRBJ2-2; weak D call: TRBD1 (5 bases). V dropped 5 bases and J dropped 6 bases, with 17 bases sitting between them. The CDR3 contains 15 residues. Germline V gene data show CDR1 as SGHRS and CDR2 as YFSETQ. The CDR3: CASRKQVELAGELFF. Here the CDR3 DNA reads TGCGCCAGCAGGAAACAGGTGGAGCTGGCCGGGGAGCTGTTTTTT. Full variable domain (rest looked up from reference TRBV5-1 and TRBJ2-2): KAGVTQTPRYLIKTRGQQVTLSCSPISGHRSVSWYQQTPGQGLQFLFEYFSETQRNKGNFPGRFSGRQFSNSRSEMNVSTLELGDSALYLCASRKQVELAGELFFGEGSRLTVL.

This chain uses TRBV18 with TRBJ1-2, with D possibly being TRBD1 (6 bases). V lost 5 bases and J lost 7, with 20 bases in between. The CDR3 length is 15 residues. CDR1 is KGHSH, CDR2 LQKENI, per germline. CDR3 sequence (DNA): TGTGCCAGCTCAGCGACCGGGGGGGCTAGAAGTGGCTACACCTTC. Amino acid sequence: CASSATGGARSGYTF.

The table lists this clone with a few counts. The V gene is TRBV6-6, the J gene TRBJ1-5, with 10 nucleotides matching TRBD1. Germline values: CDR1 MNHNY, CDR2 SVGAGI (reference sequence). The CDR3 sequence is 15 residues long. The trim removed 6 bases at V and 2 bases at J, leaving 4 bases unmatched. In DNA, the CDR3 is TGTGCCAGCAGCCCCGGGACAGGGGGCAATCAGCCCCAGCATTTT. Its protein is CASSPGTGGNQPQHF.